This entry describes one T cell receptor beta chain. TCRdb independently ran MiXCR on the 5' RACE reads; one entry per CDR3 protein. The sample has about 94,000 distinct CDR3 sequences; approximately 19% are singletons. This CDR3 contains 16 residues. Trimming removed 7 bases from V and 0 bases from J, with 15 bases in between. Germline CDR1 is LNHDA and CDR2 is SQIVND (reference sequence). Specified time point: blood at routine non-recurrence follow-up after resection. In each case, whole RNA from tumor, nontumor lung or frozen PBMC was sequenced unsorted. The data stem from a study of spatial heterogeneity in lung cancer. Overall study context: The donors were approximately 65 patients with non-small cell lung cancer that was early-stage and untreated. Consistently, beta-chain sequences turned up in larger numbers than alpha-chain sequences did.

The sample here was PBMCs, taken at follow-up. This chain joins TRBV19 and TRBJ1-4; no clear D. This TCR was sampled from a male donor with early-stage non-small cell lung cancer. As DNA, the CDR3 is TGTGCCAGTAAGGCGACCTCCGTTGCAACTAATGAAAAACTGTTTTTT. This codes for CASKATSVATNEKLFF. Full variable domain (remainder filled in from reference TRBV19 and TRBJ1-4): DGGITQSPKYLFRKEGQNVTLSCEQNLNHDAMYWYRQDPGQGLRLIYYSQIVNDFQKGDIAEGYSVSREKKESFPLTVTSAQKNPTAFYLCASKATSVATNEKLFFGSGTQLSVL.